The 17 T cell receptor beta chains given below trace back to one sample, sequenced in a study of blood T cell repertoires in COVID-19. TCRdb keeps only in-frame clones here, not all; method: immunoSEQ multiplex PCR. The data show 70,000 to 80,000 clones, around 91% seen once. What was sequenced was peripheral blood. Receptors were obtained from a human donor in a cohort sampled during active COVID-19.

V is TRBV6-2 or TRBV6-3 and J is TRBJ1-2; D gene uncertain. Germline V lookup: CDR1 MNHEY, CDR2 SVGEGT. V was trimmed by 2 bases and J by 8 bases, leaving 12 bases between them. The length of the CDR3 is 13 residues. As DNA, the CDR3 is TGTGCCAGCAGTTACGGGCAGAGCAGAGGCTACACCTTC. As protein: CASSYGQSRGYTF.

The chain links TRBV30 to TRBJ1-4; possibly TRBD1 for D (5 bases). The CDR3 consists of 12 residues. Germline values: CDR1 GTSNPN, CDR2 SVGIG (reference sequence). The germline V and J ends were trimmed by 3 bases and 8 bases, with 10 bases remaining between them. CDR3 in amino acids: CAWRTVGEKLFF. CDR3 in DNA: TGTGCCTGGAGGACAGTAGGGGAAAAACTGTTTTTT.

The table lists this clone with a few counts. V is TRBV18 and J is TRBJ1-5; no clear D. Germline-derived CDR1 and CDR2 are KGHSH and LQKENI. V lost 3 bases and J lost 5, with 11 bases in between. There are 14 residues in the CDR3. The CDR3 bases are TGTGCCAGCTCACCGGGAGGTCTGTATCAGCCCCAGCATTTT. Translating it yields CASSPGGLYQPQHF.

The chain joins TRBV10-3 to TRBJ2-5; 9 nucleotides line up with TRBD1. The CDR3 consists of 14 residues. Germline CDR1 reads ENHRY; CDR2 reads SYGVKD. With V trimmed by 10 bases and J by 5 bases, 11 bases remained unmatched. The CDR3 sequence: CATWGQGRGETQYF. In DNA form, the CDR3 reads TGTGCCACGTGGGGACAGGGTAGAGGCGAGACCCAGTACTTC.

The CDR3 nucleotides are TGTGCCAGCAGCCGGGACAGGCAAAACAATGAGCAGTTCTTC. Its protein product is CASSRDRQNNEQFF. The chain is built from TRBV7-2 and TRBJ2-1; 8 bases are a match to TRBD1. The V gene end was trimmed by 5 bases and the J gene end by 5 bases; junction bases not matched to a gene: 5. This CDR3 is 14 amino acids long. CDR1 is SGHTA and CDR2 is FQGNSA in the germline V gene. Filled out from reference TRBV7-2 and TRBJ2-1, the complete variable domain reads GAGVSQSPSNKVTEKGKDVELRCDPISGHTALYWYRQSLGQGLEFLIYFQGNSAPDKSGLPSDRFSAERTGGSVSTLTIQRTQQEDSAVYLCASSRDRQNNEQFFGPGTRLTVL.

The chain combines TRBV6-5 with TRBJ1-2; 7 positions agree with TRBD1. J gave up 0 bases and V 8 bases, and 6 bases lay outside the gene matches. Germline-derived CDR1 and CDR2 are MNHEY and SVGAGI. This CDR3 has 14 residues. CDR3 bases: TGTGCCAGCCGCCGGGACAGCTCTAACTATGGCTACACCTTC. It specifies CASRRDSSNYGYTF.

The CDR3 DNA sequence: TGTGCCAGCAGCCAAGAGGCAGGTGATAGCAATCAGCCCCAGCATTTT. Protein: CASSQEAGDSNQPQHF. V and J are TRBV4-2 and TRBJ1-5; D remains ambiguous. Germline V lookup: CDR1 LGHNA, CDR2 YNFKEQ. V was shortened by 0 bases and J by 0 bases, with 9 bases between the two germline ends. This CDR3 has 16 amino acids.

The V call is TRBV15, the J call TRBJ2-1; D not certain. The ends were cut back, 0 bases at V and 4 bases at J, with 4 bases in the middle. The germline CDR1 and CDR2 sequences are LNHNV and YYDKDF (reference sequence). This CDR3 contains 13 residues. CDR3 DNA: TGTGCCACCAGCAGAGAACGGTACAATGAGCAGTTCTTC. This translates into CATSRERYNEQFF.

The V and J genes are TRBV7-3 and TRBJ2-3; 7 nucleotides line up with TRBD2. With V trimmed by 5 bases and J by 4 bases, 6 bases remained unmatched. Germline CDR1 reads SGHTA; CDR2 reads FQGTGA. The CDR3 is 14 residues long. The CDR3 loop reads CASSPTSVPDTQYF. CDR3 DNA: TGTGCCAGCAGCCCAACTAGCGTGCCAGATACGCAGTATTTT.

In its sample, this clone was seen once. The chain uses TRBV5-7 and TRBJ1-5, with D perhaps matching TRBD1 (6 bases). TRBV5-7 is known as an ORF, though its function is uncertain. The V end was cut by 4 bases, the J end by 5 bases, with 16 bases between. CDR3 size: 15 residues. CDR3 nucleotide sequence: TGTGCCAGCAGCAACGGGACATGGGGGCATCAGCCCCAGCATTTT. This translates into CASSNGTWGHQPQHF.

In DNA form, the CDR3 reads TGTGCCAGCACCCTACGGGCTTGGAGGACTAATGAAAAACTGTTTTTT. This encodes CASTLRAWRTNEKLFF. The gene calls are TRBV19 and TRBJ1-4; the D is unclear. The CDR3 is 16 residues long. The V gene's germline CDR1 is LNHDA and CDR2 SQIVND (reference sequence). Between the trimmed V and J ends, which lost 9 bases and 2 bases, there was a span of 19 bases.

The chain uses TRBV12-3 or TRBV12-4 and TRBJ2-2, with D hard to call. Trimming stripped 6 bases from V and 6 bases from J, with 8 bases between. The CDR3 length is 12 residues. The CDR3 DNA follows: TGTGCCAGCAGCCGTCCCCCCGGGGAGCTGTTTTTT. This translates into CASSRPPGELFF.

The chain joins TRBV7-9 to TRBJ1-1; 9 bases match TRBD1. Germline CDR1 is SEHNR and CDR2 is FQNEAQ (reference sequence). With 5 bases clipped from V and 1 base from J, the junction kept 8 bases outside the gene matches. The CDR3 length is 16 residues. The CDR3 region is CASSITGGLGNTEAFF. The CDR3 bases are TGTGCCAGCAGCATAACAGGGGGCTTGGGGAACACTGAAGCTTTCTTT.

V usage is TRBV5-1 and J usage is TRBJ2-7; 10 nucleotides match TRBD1. The CDR3 runs 14 residues. Germline V gene sequence: CDR1 SGHRS, CDR2 YFSETQ. Germline trimming cut 4 bases from V and 5 bases from J; bases unmatched to any gene: 6. The CDR3 spells CASSPWTGGNEQYF. CDR3 nucleotide sequence: TGCGCCAGCAGCCCTTGGACAGGGGGAAACGAGCAGTACTTC. Together with reference TRBV5-1 and TRBJ2-7, the CDR3 gives the full variable domain: KAGVTQTPRYLIKTRGQQVTLSCSPISGHRSVSWYQQTPGQGLQFLFEYFSETQRNKGNFPGRFSGRQFSNSRSEMNVSTLELGDSALYLCASSPWTGGNEQYFGPGTRLTVT.

The genes are TRBV4-1 and TRBJ1-1; D is perhaps TRBD1 (5 bases). CDR3 length: 17 residues. Germline V gene data show CDR1 as MGHRA and CDR2 as YSYEKL. V lost 8 bases, J lost 5 bases, and 27 bases lay in between. The CDR3 protein is CASAPRSDGAGRTEAFF. The CDR3 nucleotides read TGCGCCAGCGCGCCAAGGTCCGACGGGGCGGGACGGACTGAAGCTTTCTTT.

This clone was seen a single time. This chain joins TRBV3-1 (or the pseudogene TRBV3-2) and TRBJ2-7; no firm D call. Germline V gene data show CDR1 as LGHDT and CDR2 as YNNKEL (reference sequence). The CDR3 length is 14 residues. V lost 0 bases and J lost 6, with 12 bases in between. The CDR3 reads CASSQETLHSEQYF. CDR3 DNA: TGTGCCAGCAGCCAAGAGACTCTACACTCCGAGCAGTACTTC.

CDR3 residues: CASSLFSNQDGYTF. In DNA form, the CDR3 reads TGCGCCAGCAGCTTGTTTTCGAACCAGGATGGCTACACCTTC. The chain joins TRBV5-1 to TRBJ1-2, with D unclear. With 1 base removed from V and 6 bases from J, the gap between germline ends came to 13 bases. CDR3 size: 14 residues. Germline CDR1 reads SGHRS; CDR2 reads YFSETQ.